This entry lists 19 T cell receptor beta chains sequenced from one sample in a study of blood T cell repertoires in COVID-19. TCRdb's table, derived via immunoSEQ multiplex PCR, lists solely in-frame clones and lacks some. The table has around 140,000 clones, roughly 80% seen once. What was sequenced was peripheral blood. These receptor sequences come from a man aged 65 to 79 who had recovered from COVID-19.

The V and J genes are TRBV5-4 and TRBJ2-5; D might be TRBD1 (6 bases). The CDR3 loop spans 15 amino acids. Between the trimmed V and J ends, which lost 4 bases and 4 bases, there was a span of 17 bases. Germline lookup yields CDR1 SGHNT and CDR2 YYREEE (reference sequence). CDR3 sequence (DNA): TGTGCCAGCAGCCCGGAAGGGGGTCGGGTAGAGACCCAGTACTTC. Its translation is CASSPEGGRVETQYF.

The chain is built from TRBV7-3 and TRBJ2-5; the D gene is possibly TRBD2 (6 bases). Germline lookup yields CDR1 SGHTA and CDR2 FQGTGA. Trimming pared 5 bases from V and 5 bases from J, leaving 12 bases between. CDR3 length equals 13 residues. The chain's CDR3 is CASSGSGGETQYF. DNA of the CDR3: TGTGCCAGCAGCGGTAGCGGAGGGGAGACCCAGTACTTC.

The J gene is TRBJ1-4, the V gene TRBV7-9; the match to TRBD1 covers 9 bases. The germline V gene has CDR1 SEHNR and CDR2 FQNEAQ (reference sequence). The CDR3 runs 16 residues. The J segment lost 3 bases and the V segment lost 4 bases, leaving 6 bases of the junction unmatched. In DNA form, the CDR3 reads TGTGCCAGCAGCTCAAAGACAGGGGGGCCTAATGAAAAACTGTTTTTT. Residues: CASSSKTGGPNEKLFF.

The chain joins TRBV6-2 or TRBV6-3 to TRBJ2-3; 8 bases fit TRBD1. The germline V gene encodes CDR1 MNHEY and CDR2 SVGEGT. V was clipped by 5 bases and J by 6 bases; unmatched bases: 10. This CDR3 contains 15 residues. The CDR3 DNA is TGTGCCAGCAGTCCGACTGGACAGGGTTGGGATACGCAGTATTTT. As protein: CASSPTGQGWDTQYF.

The chain is built from TRBV27 and TRBJ2-3, with D possibly TRBD2 on 6 matching bases. The CDR3 is 15 amino acids. Germline V gene lookup returns CDR1 MNHEY and CDR2 SMNVEV (reference sequence). Trimming left V 2 bases short and J 3 bases short, with 12 bases between. The CDR3 spells CASSLGGSRTDTQYF. The CDR3 bases are TGTGCCAGCAGTTTAGGAGGGAGTCGAACAGATACGCAGTATTTT.

The V call is TRBV30, the J call TRBJ2-7, with TRBD2 matching over 7 bases. After removal of 0 bases from V and 3 bases from J, the junction contained 11 bases not matched to a gene. The CDR3 extends over 16 amino acids. CDR1 and CDR2 from the germline V gene are GTSNPN and SVGIG (reference sequence). CDR3 sequence (DNA): TGTGCCTGGAGTGTACATGAGAGGGAGGGGAGCTACGAGCAGTACTTC. Translation gives CAWSVHEREGSYEQYF.

The rearrangement uses TRBV10-1 and TRBJ2-1; TRBD2 aligns across 11 bases. CDR3 length equals 15 residues. Germline trimming cut 3 bases from V and 8 bases from J; bases unmatched to any gene: 6. Germline V lookup: CDR1 WNHNN, CDR2 SYGVQD (reference sequence). The CDR3 protein is CASSDSSGRSHEQFF. The DNA of the CDR3 is TGCGCCAGCAGTGATTCTAGCGGGAGGTCACATGAGCAGTTCTTC.

The rearrangement links TRBV24-1 to TRBJ2-3; 8 positions match TRBD1. CDR3 size: 14 residues. In germline, CDR1 is KGHDR, CDR2 SFDVKD. Unmatched junction bases numbered 3, after V lost 6 bases and J lost 2 bases. The CDR3 region is CATSTGGTTDTQYF. CDR3 DNA: TGTGCCACCAGTACAGGGGGTACCACAGATACGCAGTATTTT.

This chain uses TRBV30 with TRBJ1-4; TRBD1 is a possible D gene (6 bases). The CDR3 contains 12 residues. Trimming took off 7 bases at V and 4 bases at J, with 10 bases between the two ends. CDR1 and CDR2 from the germline V gene are GTSNPN and SVGIG (reference sequence). CDR3 residues: CASTRGNEKLFF. DNA of the CDR3: TGTGCCTCCACCAGGGGTAATGAAAAACTGTTTTTT. The entire variable domain, with the rest obtained from reference TRBV30 and TRBJ1-4, is as follows: SQTIHQWPATLVQPVGSPLSLECTVEGTSNPNLYWYRQAAGRGLQLLFYSVGIGQISSEVPQNLSASRPQDRQFILSSKKLLLSDSGFYLCASTRGNEKLFFGSGTQLSVL.

The chain has TRBV29-1 and TRBJ1-4; 7 bases fit TRBD1. Germline V gene sequence: CDR1 SQVTM, CDR2 ANQGSEA. This CDR3 is 13 amino acids long. With 4 bases clipped from V and 7 bases from J, the junction kept 6 bases outside the gene matches. This CDR3 reads CSVGAGGSEKLFF. The CDR3, as DNA: TGCAGCGTTGGGGCAGGGGGAAGTGAAAAACTGTTTTTT.

This chain links TRBV7-9 with TRBJ1-1; D gene unclear. The germline V gene encodes CDR1 SEHNR and CDR2 FQNEAQ (reference sequence). The CDR3 has 13 residues. V gave up 6 bases and J gave up 1 base, with 9 bases separating them. The CDR3 DNA reads as TGTGCCAGCAGTCGGCGGGAGAACACTGAAGCTTTCTTT. Protein product: CASSRRENTEAFF.

This chain joins TRBV6-1 and TRBJ2-3; a possible D gene is TRBD1 (5 bases). The germline V gene encodes CDR1 MNHNS and CDR2 SASEGT. The CDR3 covers 15 residues. Trimming took 1 base from V and 0 from J, leaving 8 bases between them. CDR3 in DNA: TGTGCCAGCAGTGAAGATGACAGTAGCACAGATACGCAGTATTTT. Translating gives CASSEDDSSTDTQYF.

V is TRBV11-2 and J is TRBJ2-1, with 14 positions matching TRBD2. CDR3 size: 17 residues. J lost 10 bases, V lost 5 bases, and 13 bases had no gene match. CDR1 is SGHAT and CDR2 is FQNNGV in the germline V gene. CDR3 in amino acids: CASSTAKTSGRAREQFF. CDR3 sequence (DNA): TGTGCCAGCAGCACCGCTAAGACTAGCGGGAGGGCCAGGGAGCAGTTCTTC.

V usage is TRBV2 and J usage is TRBJ2-1; D gene ambiguous. Trimming removed 3 bases at V and 1 base at J, with 7 bases between. The CDR3 has 14 amino acids. CDR1 and CDR2 (germline): SNHLY, FYNNEI. The CDR3 protein is CASSDTPSYNEQFF. The CDR3 DNA is TGTGCCAGCAGTGACACACCTTCCTACAATGAGCAGTTCTTC.

This clone was seen a handful of times. The gene calls are TRBV20-1 and TRBJ1-1; 8 bases map to TRBD1. There are 11 residues in the CDR3. From germline, CDR1 is DFQATT and CDR2 SNEGSKA (reference sequence). J lost 11 bases, V lost 3 bases, and 5 bases had no gene match. CDR3: CSASRDRGAFF. The CDR3 DNA follows: TGCAGTGCTAGCCGAGACAGGGGTGCTTTCTTT.

The sample holds a few counts of this clone. The chain uses TRBV7-2 and TRBJ2-6; D call uncertain. This CDR3 is 16 amino acids long. Deletions cut 2 bases from V and 4 bases from J, with 12 bases between. Germline V CDR1 and CDR2: SGHTA, FQGNSA. The DNA of the CDR3 is TGTGCCAGCAGCTTATTACTCGGAGAGGGGGCCAACGTCCTGACTTTC. It encodes CASSLLLGEGANVLTF. Full variable domain (missing parts from reference TRBV7-2 and TRBJ2-6): GAGVSQSPSNKVTEKGKDVELRCDPISGHTALYWYRQSLGQGLEFLIYFQGNSAPDKSGLPSDRFSAERTGGSVSTLTIQRTQQEDSAVYLCASSLLLGEGANVLTFGAGSRLTVL.

V is TRBV10-3 and J is TRBJ2-7; a possible D gene is TRBD1 (6 bases). Germline V gene lookup returns CDR1 ENHRY and CDR2 SYGVKD. Trimming took off 4 bases at V and 7 bases at J, with 20 bases between the two ends. The CDR3 contains 15 residues. Here the CDR3 DNA reads TGTGCCATCAGTGCCGGAAGCTGGACAGTCGCTGAGCAGTACTTC. Its protein is CAISAGSWTVAEQYF.

The chain has TRBV6-1 and TRBJ2-5; TRBD2 might be the D (5 bases). V shed 1 base and J shed 4 bases, with 10 bases lying between them. The CDR3 consists of 14 residues. Germline loops: CDR1 MNHNS, CDR2 SASEGT. Here the CDR3 reads CASSEGAAGETQYF. The CDR3, as DNA: TGTGCCAGCAGTGAAGGGGCGGCGGGAGAGACCCAGTACTTC.

This rearrangement joins TRBV15 to TRBJ1-3; perhaps TRBD1 as D (6 bases). The CDR3 has 15 amino acids. Germline-derived CDR1 and CDR2 are LNHNV and YYDKDF (reference sequence). V lost 5 bases and J 4 bases, leaving 15 bases between the germline ends. CDR3 sequence reads: CATSVKRGPGNTIYF. CDR3 sequence (DNA): TGTGCCACCAGCGTTAAGCGGGGGCCCGGAAACACCATATATTTT.